These T cell receptor beta chains were read from a single sample in a study of radiation and T cells in renal cell carcinoma. Profiled with immunoSEQ multiplex PCR; TCRdb holds only in-frame clones, not every one. Altogether about 140,000 clones are present, less than 90% being singletons, with the ten largest covering roughly 25%. The input for sequencing was blood, taken from a patient whose treatment included radiotherapy and nephrectomy. These receptors all come from a woman aged 50 to 60 with renal cell carcinoma. Both conserved end residues are part of each CDR3.

CDR3 protein	V gene	J gene
CASDGNYGYTF	TRBV6-1	TRBJ1-2
CASSPRNPGGLSYEQYF	TRBV19	TRBJ2-7
CASSLGSTLAGNTIYF	TRBV5-6	TRBJ1-3
CASSPVRATGSGGYTF	TRBV18	TRBJ1-2
CASSATGLFMNTEAFF	TRBV9	TRBJ1-1
CASTPAGQQAGNTIYF	TRBV28	TRBJ1-3
CASSLGGTGNQPQHF	TRBV5-4	TRBJ1-5
CASSLHSGVKTDTQYF	TRBV5-1	TRBJ2-3
CASSTDRITSGNTIYF	TRBV5-1	TRBJ1-3
CASSLNYGYTF	TRBV2	TRBJ1-2
CASSHSETLAYEQYF	TRBV7-9	TRBJ2-7
CASSEFSSYGYTF	TRBV6-1	TRBJ1-2
CASRFSGGADWVF	TRBV7-2	TRBJ2-1
CASSGSGTGGQETQYF	TRBV9	TRBJ2-5
CASSYSASNYEQYF	TRBV6-6	TRBJ2-7
CASSLASDEYEQYF	TRBV7-2	TRBJ2-7
CASSPGTVPNTEAFF	TRBV9	TRBJ1-1
CASSYSVSGPYEQYF	TRBV6-6	TRBJ2-7
CASSIRAGNTGELFF	TRBV19	TRBJ2-2
CASSLGQGDWNGYTF	TRBV5-1	TRBJ1-2
CASRASRSGNTEAFF	TRBV9	TRBJ1-1
CASSRVDRTYEQYF	TRBV19	TRBJ2-7
CASSVSANTGELFF	TRBV9	TRBJ2-2
CASRQAQETQYF	TRBV28	TRBJ2-5
CAIKSRGDTGELFF	TRBV10-3	TRBJ2-2